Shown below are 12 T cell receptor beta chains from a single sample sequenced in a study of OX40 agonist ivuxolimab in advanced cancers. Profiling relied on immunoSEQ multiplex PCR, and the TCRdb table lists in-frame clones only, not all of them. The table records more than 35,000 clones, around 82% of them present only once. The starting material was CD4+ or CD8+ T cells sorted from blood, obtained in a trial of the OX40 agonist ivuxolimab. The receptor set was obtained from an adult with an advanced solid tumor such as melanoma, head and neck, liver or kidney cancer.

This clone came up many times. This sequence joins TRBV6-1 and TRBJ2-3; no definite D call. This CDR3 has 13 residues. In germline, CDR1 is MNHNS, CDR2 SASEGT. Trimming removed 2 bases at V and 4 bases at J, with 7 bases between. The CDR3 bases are TGTGCCAGCAGTGAAAGAAGGCCAGATACGCAGTATTTT. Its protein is CASSERRPDTQYF.

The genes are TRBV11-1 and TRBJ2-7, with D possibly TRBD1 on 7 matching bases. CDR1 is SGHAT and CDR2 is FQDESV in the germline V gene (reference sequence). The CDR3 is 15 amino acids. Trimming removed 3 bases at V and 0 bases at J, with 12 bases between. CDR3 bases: TGTGCCAGCAGCTTTGCAGGGGGAGGCTCCTACGAGCAGTACTTC. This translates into CASSFAGGGSYEQYF.

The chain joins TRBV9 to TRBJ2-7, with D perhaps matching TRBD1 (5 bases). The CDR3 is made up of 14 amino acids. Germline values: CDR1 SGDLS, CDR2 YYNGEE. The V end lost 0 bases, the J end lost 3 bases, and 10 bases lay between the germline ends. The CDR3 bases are TGTGCCAGCAGCGTAGATGGCAGGGTCTACGAGCAGTACTTC. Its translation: CASSVDGRVYEQYF.

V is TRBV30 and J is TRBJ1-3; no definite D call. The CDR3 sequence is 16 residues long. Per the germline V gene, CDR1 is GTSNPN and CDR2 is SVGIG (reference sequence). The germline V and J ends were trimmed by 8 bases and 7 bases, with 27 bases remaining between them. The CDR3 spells CAAGSPTIALGNTIYF. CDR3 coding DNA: TGTGCCGCGGGATCTCCCACGATAGCTCTGGGGAACACCATATATTTT.

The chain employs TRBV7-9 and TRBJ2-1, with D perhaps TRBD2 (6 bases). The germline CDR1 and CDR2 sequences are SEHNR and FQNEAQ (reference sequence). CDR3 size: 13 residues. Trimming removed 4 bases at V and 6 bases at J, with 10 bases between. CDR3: CASSSGLFNEQFF. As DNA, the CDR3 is TGTGCCAGCAGCTCGGGACTCTTCAATGAGCAGTTCTTC. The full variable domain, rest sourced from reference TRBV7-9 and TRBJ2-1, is DTGVSQNPRHKITKRGQNVTFRCDPISEHNRLYWYRQTLGQGPEFLTYFQNEAQLEKSRLLSDRFSAERPKGSFSTLEIQRTEQGDSAMYLCASSSGLFNEQFFGPGTRLTVL.

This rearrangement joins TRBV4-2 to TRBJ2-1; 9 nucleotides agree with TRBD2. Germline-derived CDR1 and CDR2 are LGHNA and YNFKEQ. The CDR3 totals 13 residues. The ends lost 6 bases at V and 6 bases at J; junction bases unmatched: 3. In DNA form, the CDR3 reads TGTGCCAGCAGACTGGGACTAGCCAATGAGCAGTTCTTC. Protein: CASRLGLANEQFF.

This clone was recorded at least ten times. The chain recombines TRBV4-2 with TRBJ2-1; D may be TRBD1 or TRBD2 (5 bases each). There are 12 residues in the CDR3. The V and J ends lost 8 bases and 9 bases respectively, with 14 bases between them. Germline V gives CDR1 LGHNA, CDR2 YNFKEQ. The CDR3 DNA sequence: TGTGCCAGCGGAAACGAGGGGCGTGAGCAGTTCTTC. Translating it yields CASGNEGREQFF.

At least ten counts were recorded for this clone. This CDR3 is CASSGRTGTNTEAFF. The CDR3 DNA follows: TGTGCCAGCAGTGGGAGGACAGGGACGAACACTGAAGCTTTCTTT. The V and J genes are TRBV6-1 and TRBJ1-1; 8 nucleotides line up with TRBD1. Trimming removed 4 bases from V and 1 base from J; junction bases left unmatched: 5. The CDR3 consists of 15 residues. Germline V CDR1 and CDR2: MNHNS, SASEGT.

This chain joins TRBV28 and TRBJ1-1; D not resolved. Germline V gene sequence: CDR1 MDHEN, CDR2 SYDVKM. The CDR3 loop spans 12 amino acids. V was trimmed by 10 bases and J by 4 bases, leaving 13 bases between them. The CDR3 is CATKREFTEAFF. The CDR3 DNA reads TGTGCCACCAAAAGGGAGTTCACTGAAGCTTTCTTT.

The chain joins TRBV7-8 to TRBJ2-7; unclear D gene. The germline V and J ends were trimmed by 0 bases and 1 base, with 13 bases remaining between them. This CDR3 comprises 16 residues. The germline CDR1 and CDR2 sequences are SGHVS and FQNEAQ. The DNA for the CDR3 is TGTGCCAGCAGCTTAGCGAGGCGGACGGAGTCCTACGAGCAGTACTTC. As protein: CASSLARRTESYEQYF.

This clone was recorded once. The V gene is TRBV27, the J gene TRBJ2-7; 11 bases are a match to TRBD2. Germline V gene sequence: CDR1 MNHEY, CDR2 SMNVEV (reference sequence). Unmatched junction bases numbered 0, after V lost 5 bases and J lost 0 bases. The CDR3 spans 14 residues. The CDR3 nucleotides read TGTGCCAGCAGTACTAGCGGGAGCTCCTACGAGCAGTACTTC. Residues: CASSTSGSSYEQYF.

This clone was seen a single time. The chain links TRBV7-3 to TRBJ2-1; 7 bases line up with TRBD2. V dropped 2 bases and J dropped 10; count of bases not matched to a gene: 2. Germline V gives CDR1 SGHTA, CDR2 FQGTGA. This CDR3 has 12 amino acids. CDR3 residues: CASSLRGGEQFF. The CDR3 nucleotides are TGTGCCAGCAGCTTACGGGGAGGGGAGCAGTTCTTC.